A selection of T cell receptor beta chains follows, all from one sample in a study of blood T cells in healthy people across ages. TCRdb recomputed calls from the 5' RACE reads with MiXCR, one row per CDR3 protein. The data show roughly 2 million distinct CDR3 sequences, around half seen once. The sequenced sample was blood. These receptors all stem from a woman aged 40-49 years in good health. Each CDR3 is given with its conserved first and last residue. The D gene is left open where the match is weak. A clone size is listed for some rows: how often the clone was seen (once, few, many), or a class if it is expanded.

DNA	CDR3	J	size	D	V
TGTGCCAGCAGTGTAAGGCCCGCCGGGGAGCTGTTTTTT	CASSVRPAGELFF	TRBJ2-2	-	-	TRBV27
TGTGCCACCAGCTCGGGGTTCAACTACAATGAGCAGTACTTC	CATSSGFNYNEQYF	TRBJ2-7	-	-	TRBV15
TGTGCCAGCAGACCTCCGGACAGGGGTTTGTACGAGCAGTACTTC	CASRPPDRGLYEQYF	TRBJ2-7	-	TRBD1	TRBV6-2/TRBV6-3
TGCGCCAGCAGCCAAGATCTAGTTTCCCTTTACAATGAGCAGTTCTTC	CASSQDLVSLYNEQFF	TRBJ2-1	-	-	TRBV4-3
TGTGCCAGCAGCTTAAACAGGGGTCCAACAGATACGCAGTATTTT	CASSLNRGPTDTQYF	TRBJ2-3	-	TRBD1	TRBV7-2
TGTGCCAGCTGCGGCGTTTCTAGCACAGATGTGCAATATTTT	CASCGVSSTDVQYF	TRBJ2-3	-	-	TRBV12-3/TRBV12-4
TGTGCCAGCAGCTCTCGACAGGGGCTAAGTGAAAAACTGTTTTTT	CASSSRQGLSEKLFF	TRBJ1-4	few	TRBD1	TRBV7-9
TGCGCCAGCAGCTTCGAGTATGGCGAGCAGTACTTC	CASSFEYGEQYF	TRBJ2-7	-	-	TRBV5-1
TGCAGTGCTAGAGTACACGGGGGAGGATTCACAGATACGCAGTATTTT	CSARVHGGGFTDTQYF	TRBJ2-3	-	-	TRBV20-1
TGTGCCAGCAGCCAGCCCCGAATAGCAGGCACGGAGACCCAGTACTTC	CASSQPRIAGTETQYF	TRBJ2-5	-	-	TRBV14
TGTGCCAGCACCGCCCGGGACAGGGTGGAAGAGGGGCATCAGTACTTC	CASTARDRVEEGHQYF	TRBJ2-4	few	TRBD1	TRBV12-3/TRBV12-4
TGTGCCAGCAGCCCTAGGCCGGGCATACAAGAGACCCAGTACTTC	CASSPRPGIQETQYF	TRBJ2-5	-	-	TRBV7-8
TGTGCCAGCAGCCCAGGGAGGACTAGCGGCGTCGCCCAAGAGACCCAGTACTTC	CASSPGRTSGVAQETQYF	TRBJ2-5	-	TRBD2	TRBV7-9
TGTGCCAGCAGTCTCTCAGCGGGGGGCTACGAGCAGTACTTC	CASSLSAGGYEQYF	TRBJ2-7	-	TRBD2	TRBV28
TGTGCCAGCGGCGGACAGGGGACGAACTATGGCTACACCTTC	CASGGQGTNYGYTF	TRBJ1-2	-	TRBD1	TRBV6-2/TRBV6-3
TGTGCCAGCAGCCAAGGGCTCCGGGTTACCTACGAGCAGTACTTC	CASSQGLRVTYEQYF	TRBJ2-7	few	-	TRBV14
TGTACCAGCAGCCGACAGGGGAGGTATGGCTACACCTTC	CTSSRQGRYGYTF	TRBJ1-2	-	TRBD1	TRBV7-9
TGTGCCAGCAGCTTCGGGACTAGCGGGGGGGCCTACGAGCAGTACTTC	CASSFGTSGGAYEQYF	TRBJ2-7	-	TRBD2	TRBV7-2
TGTGCCAGCAGCTTCTCCGGGACAGGGGCCGGGGAGCTGTTTTTT	CASSFSGTGAGELFF	TRBJ2-2	-	TRBD1	TRBV11-3
TGTGCCAACTCACCCGGGACAGCTAAAGACTACGAGCAGTACTTC	CANSPGTAKDYEQYF	TRBJ2-7	-	TRBD1	TRBV6-2/TRBV6-3